This T cell receptor (beta chain) appears in the sequencing data of a study of CD8 T cells in ankylosing spondylitis. TCRdb re-analysed the 5' RACE reads in MiXCR, keeping a single row per CDR3 protein. The sample consists of 340,000 or so distinct CDR3 sequences, approximately 15% of them appearing once. Comment on this clonotype: Its target is not known.

This CDR3 has 14 residues. V was pared by 8 bases and J by 3 bases, with 19 bases between. Germline CDR1 and CDR2: DFQATT and SNEGSKA (reference sequence). Study results and limitations: Enrichment of disease-linked clones was reportedly significant in matched ankylosing spondylitis synovial fluid.

The chain recombines TRBV20-1 with TRBJ1-1; a possible D gene is TRBD1 (5 bases). The sample comprised blood, either unsorted or a sorted T cell fraction (not recorded which). This TCR came from a male donor with ankylosing spondylitis or in good health (not recorded which). The CDR3, as DNA: TGCAGTCCAATCAGCGAAGGGGTTTACACTGAAGCTTTCTTT. This sequence encodes CSPISEGVYTEAFF.